A selection of T cell receptor beta chains follows, all from one sample in a study of T cell responses to AZD1222 COVID-19 vaccine. Sequencing used immunoSEQ multiplex PCR; TCRdb keeps in-frame clones, though not all of them. Of fewer than 250,000 clones in the sample, around 92% were seen once. This material consisted of peripheral blood, taken on day 0 of AZD1222 vaccination. These receptors were collected from an adult in good health. CDR3s include the opening cysteine and the closing phenylalanine or tryptophan. Fields, in order: V gene, J gene, CDR3 protein.

v_gene: TRBV7-6
j_gene: TRBJ2-6
CDR3aa: CASSQGSPGANVLTF

v_gene: TRBV27
j_gene: TRBJ2-5
CDR3aa: CASSNRGGPQETQYF

v_gene: TRBV6-5
j_gene: TRBJ2-5
CDR3aa: CASSPRGRETQYF

v_gene: TRBV5-6
j_gene: TRBJ2-1
CDR3aa: CASSHLAGPTYNEQFF

v_gene: TRBV20-1
j_gene: TRBJ2-5
CDR3aa: CSARSLETQYF

v_gene: TRBV4-2
j_gene: TRBJ1-2
CDR3aa: CASSQEAYGYTF

v_gene: TRBV27
j_gene: TRBJ1-5
CDR3aa: CASSSFPYSNQPQHF

v_gene: TRBV19
j_gene: TRBJ2-1
CDR3aa: CASSGTSGGEHEQFF

v_gene: TRBV19
j_gene: TRBJ1-1
CDR3aa: CASSPQIAMNTEAFF

v_gene: TRBV6-5
j_gene: TRBJ2-1
CDR3aa: CASSPPGQFYNEQFF

v_gene: TRBV29-1
j_gene: TRBJ2-7
CDR3aa: CSVEVDISYEQYF

v_gene: TRBV4-3
j_gene: TRBJ1-5
CDR3aa: CASSQDRTANLPQHF

v_gene: TRBV2
j_gene: TRBJ2-3
CDR3aa: CASTEGVLGADTQYF

v_gene: TRBV5-1
j_gene: TRBJ1-3
CDR3aa: CASSLDNSGSGNTIYF

v_gene: TRBV5-1
j_gene: TRBJ1-1
CDR3aa: CASSLAVSVNTEAFF

v_gene: TRBV10-3
j_gene: TRBJ2-1
CDR3aa: CAISGQPVEQFF

v_gene: TRBV3-1/TRBV3-2
j_gene: TRBJ2-5
CDR3aa: CASSQERLGAQYF

v_gene: TRBV19
j_gene: TRBJ1-3
CDR3aa: CASSIGAGPASGNTIYF